The rows below give T cell receptor beta chains drawn from one sample of a study of T cell changes during pregnancy in multiple sclerosis. The repertoire was sequenced with immunoSEQ multiplex PCR; TCRdb's copy has only in-frame clones and lacks some. The sample shows approximately 84,000 clones, approximately 94% of them seen only once. The material was peripheral blood, obtained in the third trimester of pregnancy. Receptors were obtained from a female donor with multiple sclerosis, enrolled in a pregnancy study. CDR3s include the opening cysteine and the closing phenylalanine or tryptophan. D genes are given only for firm matches. Clone size is shown for a subset of rows, as once, few, many or a class of expanded clone.

J gene: TRBJ2-7
clone size: -
V gene: TRBV2
D gene: TRBD2
CDR3 protein: CASRGLAGVYEQYF
CDR3 DNA: TGTGCCAGCAGGGGACTAGCGGGGGTCTACGAGCAGTACTTC

J gene: TRBJ2-3
clone size: -
V gene: TRBV4-2
D gene: TRBD1
CDR3 protein: CASSLTGGTDTQYF
CDR3 DNA: TGTGCCAGCAGCCTGACAGGGGGCACAGATACGCAGTATTTT

J gene: TRBJ2-1
clone size: -
V gene: TRBV7-9
D gene: TRBD2
CDR3 protein: CASSLGTIYNEQFF
CDR3 DNA: TGTGCCAGCAGTCTCGGGACTATCTACAATGAGCAGTTCTTC

J gene: TRBJ2-7
clone size: -
V gene: TRBV6-6
D gene: -
CDR3 protein: CASSYPPSGDYEQYF
CDR3 DNA: TGTGCCAGCAGTTACCCCCCATCGGGGGACTACGAGCAGTACTTC

J gene: TRBJ2-1
clone size: -
V gene: TRBV4-1
D gene: -
CDR3 protein: CASSQSENEQFF
CDR3 DNA: TGCGCCAGCAGCCAATCCGAGAATGAGCAGTTCTTC

J gene: TRBJ2-7
clone size: -
V gene: TRBV5-6
D gene: -
CDR3 protein: CASSPEASYEQYF
CDR3 DNA: TGTGCCAGCAGCCCTGAAGCGTCCTACGAGCAGTACTTC

J gene: TRBJ2-5
clone size: -
V gene: TRBV6-5
D gene: -
CDR3 protein: CATLGLGETQYF
CDR3 DNA: TGTGCCACCCTAGGCCTCGGAGAGACCCAGTACTTC

J gene: TRBJ1-1
clone size: -
V gene: TRBV5-1
D gene: -
CDR3 protein: CASSLEPGARTEAFF
CDR3 DNA: TGCGCCAGCAGCTTGGAACCGGGAGCGAGGACTGAAGCTTTCTTT

J gene: TRBJ2-2
clone size: -
V gene: TRBV10-1
D gene: -
CDR3 protein: CASSDPTRDTGELFF
CDR3 DNA: TGCGCCAGCAGTGACCCGACTAGAGACACCGGGGAGCTGTTTTTT

J gene: TRBJ2-1
clone size: -
V gene: TRBV7-6
D gene: TRBD1
CDR3 protein: CASSLLATGGTYNEQFF
CDR3 DNA: TGTGCCAGCAGCTTATTAGCGACAGGGGGCACCTACAATGAGCAGTTCTTC

J gene: TRBJ1-1
clone size: -
V gene: TRBV6-5
D gene: -
CDR3 protein: CASSYSSYGETEAFF
CDR3 DNA: TGTGCCAGCAGTTACTCGAGTTACGGGGAAACTGAAGCTTTCTTT

J gene: TRBJ2-7
clone size: -
V gene: TRBV11-3
D gene: -
CDR3 protein: CALRPCEQYF
CDR3 DNA: TGTGCCCTTCGTCCCTGCGAGCAGTACTTC

J gene: TRBJ2-7
clone size: -
V gene: TRBV30
D gene: -
CDR3 protein: CAWTSRSVLYEQYF
CDR3 DNA: TGTGCCTGGACCTCACGCAGCGTTCTCTACGAGCAGTACTTC

J gene: TRBJ2-7
clone size: -
V gene: TRBV7-9
D gene: -
CDR3 protein: CASSSSAYYEQYF
CDR3 DNA: TGTGCCAGCAGCTCTAGCGCCTACTACGAGCAGTACTTC

J gene: TRBJ2-5
clone size: -
V gene: TRBV19
D gene: -
CDR3 protein: CASSIDGTRQETQYF
CDR3 DNA: TGTGCCAGTAGTATAGATGGGACACGACAAGAGACCCAGTACTTC

J gene: TRBJ1-1
clone size: -
V gene: TRBV7-3
D gene: -
CDR3 protein: CASSLGTGNTEAFF
CDR3 DNA: TGTGCCAGCAGCCTGGGCACAGGGAACACTGAAGCTTTCTTT

J gene: TRBJ1-1
clone size: -
V gene: TRBV30
D gene: TRBD1
CDR3 protein: CAWSTGTGGRTEAFF
CDR3 DNA: TGTGCCTGGAGTACCGGGACAGGGGGCCGCACTGAAGCTTTCTTT

J gene: TRBJ2-7
clone size: -
V gene: TRBV5-4
D gene: -
CDR3 protein: CASSLTGSYEQYF
CDR3 DNA: TGTGCCAGCAGTTTGACAGGTTCCTACGAGCAGTACTTC

J gene: TRBJ2-2
clone size: -
V gene: TRBV27
D gene: -
CDR3 protein: CASSLSIAGTGELFF
CDR3 DNA: TGTGCCAGCAGTTTATCGATAGCAGGGACCGGGGAGCTGTTTTTT

J gene: TRBJ1-2
clone size: -
V gene: TRBV7-8
D gene: -
CDR3 protein: CASSPQEGFYGYTF
CDR3 DNA: TGTGCCAGCAGCCCCCAGGAGGGGTTCTATGGCTACACCTTC

J gene: TRBJ1-1
clone size: -
V gene: TRBV30
D gene: TRBD1
CDR3 protein: CAWSPSQGLAFF
CDR3 DNA: TGTGCCTGGAGCCCTTCACAGGGGCTAGCTTTCTTT

J gene: TRBJ2-7
clone size: once
V gene: TRBV2
D gene: -
CDR3 protein: CASSERSGEQYF
CDR3 DNA: TGTGCCAGCAGTGAACGGTCGGGCGAGCAGTACTTC

J gene: TRBJ2-3
clone size: -
V gene: TRBV19
D gene: TRBD2
CDR3 protein: CASSISSGGLDTQYF
CDR3 DNA: TGTGCCAGTAGTATATCTAGCGGGGGCTTGGATACGCAGTATTTT

J gene: TRBJ1-1
clone size: -
V gene: TRBV10-3
D gene: -
CDR3 protein: CASQTETNTEAFF
CDR3 DNA: TGTGCCAGCCAGACAGAGACGAACACTGAAGCTTTCTTT

J gene: TRBJ1-5
clone size: -
V gene: TRBV30
D gene: -
CDR3 protein: CAHSGAQGQPQHF
CDR3 DNA: TGTGCTCATTCAGGGGCGCAAGGGCAGCCCCAGCATTTT

J gene: TRBJ1-2
clone size: -
V gene: TRBV5-8
D gene: -
CDR3 protein: CASSLAGYGYTF
CDR3 DNA: TGTGCCAGCAGCTTGGCAGGGTATGGCTACACCTTC

J gene: TRBJ1-1
clone size: -
V gene: TRBV5-8
D gene: -
CDR3 protein: CASSFMILLRNTEAFF
CDR3 DNA: TGTGCCAGCAGCTTCATGATCCTACTTAGGAACACTGAAGCTTTCTTT

J gene: TRBJ2-6
clone size: once
V gene: TRBV7-3
D gene: -
CDR3 protein: CASSINSGANVLTF
CDR3 DNA: TGTGCCAGCAGCATTAACTCTGGGGCCAACGTCCTGACTTTC

J gene: TRBJ2-5
clone size: -
V gene: TRBV20-1
D gene: TRBD1
CDR3 protein: CSGSRGETQYF
CDR3 DNA: TGCAGTGGGAGCAGGGGGGAGACCCAGTACTTC

J gene: TRBJ1-4
clone size: -
V gene: TRBV29-1
D gene: TRBD1
CDR3 protein: CSVAETGGTLNKLFF
CDR3 DNA: TGCAGCGTTGCGGAGACAGGGGGCACCCTAAATAAACTGTTTTTT

J gene: TRBJ2-2
clone size: once
V gene: TRBV19
D gene: -
CDR3 protein: CASSIDMTGELFF
CDR3 DNA: TGTGCCAGTAGTATAGATATGACCGGGGAGCTGTTTTTT

J gene: TRBJ2-3
clone size: -
V gene: TRBV6-4
D gene: -
CDR3 protein: CASSDSRTGSDTQYF
CDR3 DNA: TGTGCCAGCAGTGACTCGAGAACAGGGTCAGATACGCAGTATTTT

J gene: TRBJ1-2
clone size: -
V gene: TRBV9
D gene: -
CDR3 protein: CASNSYGLDGYTF
CDR3 DNA: TGTGCCAGCAACTCCTATGGACTGGATGGCTACACCTTC

J gene: TRBJ2-3
clone size: -
V gene: TRBV6-1
D gene: -
CDR3 protein: CASSEARGWESTDTQYF
CDR3 DNA: TGTGCCAGCAGTGAAGCTAGAGGATGGGAGAGCACAGATACGCAGTATTTT

J gene: TRBJ2-5
clone size: -
V gene: TRBV11-1
D gene: -
CDR3 protein: CASCGPDQETQYF
CDR3 DNA: TGTGCCAGCTGCGGCCCGGACCAAGAGACCCAGTACTTC

J gene: TRBJ2-3
clone size: -
V gene: TRBV11-2
D gene: -
CDR3 protein: CASRVLAAAYTQYF
CDR3 DNA: TGTGCCAGCAGGGTTCTAGCCGCCGCGTATACGCAGTATTTT

J gene: TRBJ1-1
clone size: -
V gene: TRBV5-1
D gene: -
CDR3 protein: CASSFRQGSDTEAFF
CDR3 DNA: TGCGCCAGCAGCTTCAGGCAGGGGTCGGACACTGAAGCTTTCTTT

J gene: TRBJ2-3
clone size: -
V gene: TRBV10-1
D gene: TRBD1
CDR3 protein: CASAAGGIDTQYF
CDR3 DNA: TGCGCCAGCGCGGCAGGGGGCATAGATACGCAGTATTTT

J gene: TRBJ2-7
clone size: -
V gene: TRBV6-1
D gene: TRBD1
CDR3 protein: CASGQGTSYEQYF
CDR3 DNA: TGTGCCAGTGGACAGGGGACCTCCTACGAGCAGTACTTC

J gene: TRBJ1-1
clone size: -
V gene: TRBV6-5
D gene: -
CDR3 protein: CASSYAPVQGGTEAFF
CDR3 DNA: TGTGCCAGCAGTTACGCCCCCGTTCAGGGAGGGACTGAAGCTTTCTTT

J gene: TRBJ1-2
clone size: -
V gene: TRBV6-9
D gene: -
CDR3 protein: CASTPPQINYGYTF
CDR3 DNA: TGTGCCAGCACCCCCCCGCAGATTAACTATGGCTACACCTTC

J gene: TRBJ1-1
clone size: -
V gene: TRBV14
D gene: -
CDR3 protein: CASSQGSEAFF
CDR3 DNA: TGTGCCAGCAGCCAAGGTAGTGAAGCTTTCTTT

J gene: TRBJ1-1
clone size: once
V gene: TRBV27
D gene: -
CDR3 protein: CASSPQVAMLAFF
CDR3 DNA: TGTGCCAGCAGTCCCCAGGTCGCGATGCTAGCTTTCTTT

J gene: TRBJ2-1
clone size: -
V gene: TRBV27
D gene: -
CDR3 protein: CASSATRYNEQFF
CDR3 DNA: TGTGCCAGCAGTGCAACTCGATACAATGAGCAGTTCTTC

J gene: TRBJ2-5
clone size: -
V gene: TRBV13
D gene: TRBD2
CDR3 protein: CASSLGGGEETQYF
CDR3 DNA: TGTGCCAGCAGCTTAGGCGGGGGGGAAGAGACCCAGTACTTC

J gene: TRBJ2-7
clone size: -
V gene: TRBV5-6
D gene: TRBD1
CDR3 protein: CASSLVGQGADEQYF
CDR3 DNA: TGTGCCAGCAGCTTGGTAGGCCAGGGGGCGGACGAGCAGTACTTC

J gene: TRBJ1-5
clone size: -
V gene: TRBV7-9
D gene: -
CDR3 protein: CASSSGGGRGQPQHF
CDR3 DNA: TGTGCCAGCAGCTCCGGGGGGGGAAGGGGTCAGCCCCAGCATTTT

J gene: TRBJ2-2
clone size: few
V gene: TRBV5-1
D gene: -
CDR3 protein: CASRRQTELFF
CDR3 DNA: TGCGCCAGCAGGAGGCAGACGGAGCTGTTTTTT

J gene: TRBJ1-3
clone size: -
V gene: TRBV9
D gene: TRBD1
CDR3 protein: CASSAQGSGGSGNTIYF
CDR3 DNA: TGTGCCAGCAGCGCACAGGGGAGTGGGGGGTCTGGAAACACCATATATTTT

J gene: TRBJ1-4
clone size: -
V gene: TRBV7-9
D gene: -
CDR3 protein: CASSQGEKLFF
CDR3 DNA: TGTGCCAGCAGCCAGGGGGAAAAACTGTTTTTT

J gene: TRBJ1-5
clone size: -
V gene: TRBV4-2
D gene: -
CDR3 protein: CASSQDRDQPQHF
CDR3 DNA: TGTGCCAGCAGCCAAGACAGGGATCAGCCCCAGCATTTT

J gene: TRBJ2-2
clone size: -
V gene: TRBV4-1
D gene: TRBD2
CDR3 protein: CASSLSAGGAGTGELFF
CDR3 DNA: TGCGCCAGCAGCCTTTCCGCGGGGGGCGCGGGGACCGGGGAGCTGTTTTTT

J gene: TRBJ1-2
clone size: -
V gene: TRBV4-1
D gene: -
CDR3 protein: CASSLQGGYGYTF
CDR3 DNA: TGCGCCAGCAGCCTTCAGGGTGGCTATGGCTACACCTTC

J gene: TRBJ2-7
clone size: -
V gene: TRBV19
D gene: TRBD1
CDR3 protein: CASSAGTGVYEQYF
CDR3 DNA: TGTGCCAGTAGTGCCGGGACAGGGGTTTACGAGCAGTACTTC

J gene: TRBJ2-1
clone size: -
V gene: TRBV27
D gene: -
CDR3 protein: CASSLSLGSSYNEQFF
CDR3 DNA: TGTGCCAGCAGTTTATCGTTGGGGAGCTCCTACAATGAGCAGTTCTTC